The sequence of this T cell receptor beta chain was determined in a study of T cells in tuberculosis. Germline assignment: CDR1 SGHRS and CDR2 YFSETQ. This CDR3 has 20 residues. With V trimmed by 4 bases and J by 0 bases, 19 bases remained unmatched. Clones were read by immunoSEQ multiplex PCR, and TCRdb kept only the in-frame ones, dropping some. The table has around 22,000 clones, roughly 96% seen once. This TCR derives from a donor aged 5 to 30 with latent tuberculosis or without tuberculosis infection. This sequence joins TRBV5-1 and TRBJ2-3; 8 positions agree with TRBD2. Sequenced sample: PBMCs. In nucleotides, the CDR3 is TGCGCCAGCAGCCCTCAACAGCGGGGGCGCAGATACACTAGCACAGATACGCAGTATTTT. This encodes CASSPQQRGRRYTSTDTQYF.